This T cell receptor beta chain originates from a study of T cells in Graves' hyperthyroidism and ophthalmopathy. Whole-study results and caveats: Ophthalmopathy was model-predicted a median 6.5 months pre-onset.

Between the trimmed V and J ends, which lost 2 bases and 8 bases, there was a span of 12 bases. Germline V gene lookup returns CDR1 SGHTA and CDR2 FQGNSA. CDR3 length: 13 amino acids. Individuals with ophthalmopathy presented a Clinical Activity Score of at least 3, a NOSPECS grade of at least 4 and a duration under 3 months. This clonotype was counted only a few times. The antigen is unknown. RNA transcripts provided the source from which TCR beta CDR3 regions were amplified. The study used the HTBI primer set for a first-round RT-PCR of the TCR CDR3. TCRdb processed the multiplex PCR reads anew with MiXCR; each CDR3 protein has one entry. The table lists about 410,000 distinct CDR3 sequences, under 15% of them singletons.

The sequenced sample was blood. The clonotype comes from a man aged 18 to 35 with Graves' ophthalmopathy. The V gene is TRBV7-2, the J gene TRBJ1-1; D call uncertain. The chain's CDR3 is CASSLKGGIEAFF. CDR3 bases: TGTGCCAGCAGCTTAAAAGGCGGAATCGAAGCTTTCTTT.